This T cell receptor beta chain appears in the sequencing data of a study of regulatory T cells in long-lasting Graves disease. Time point specified: newly diagnosed GD, antithyroid drugs for less than 3 months. RNA isolated from PBMCs was used to make the TCR library. HTBI primers from iRepertoire and Arm-PCR of CDR3 regions yielded the TCR beta libraries. Under the authors' procedure: Samples jointly harbored roughly 60 TRBV and some 13 TRBJ segments. TCRdb re-derived calls from the multiplex PCR reads in MiXCR, one entry per CDR3 protein. These V and J calls are TCRdb output, not the study's own analysis. The repertoire holds approximately 400,000 distinct CDR3 sequences, with roughly 12% as singletons. CDR3 length equals 15 residues. CDR1 and CDR2 from the germline V gene are SGHAT and FQNNGV. Trimming shortened V by 4 bases and J by 3 bases, and 15 bases separated the two germline ends. The sample also formed part of further work on T cells in Graves' hyperthyroidism and ophthalmopathy. From that second work: First-round RT-PCR targeting the TCR CDR3 was performed with the HTBI primer set. Blood held most thyroid clonotypes expanded above 0.001 frequency.

The genes are TRBV11-2 and TRBJ2-5; possibly TRBD1 for D (6 bases). The sequenced sample was peripheral blood mononuclear cells (PBMCs), obtained at new diagnosis, from a patient treated with antithyroid drugs. The sequence came from a woman aged 18 to 35 with Graves disease. The CDR3 region has the DNA TGTGCCAGCAGCTCCCCCTCCAGGGGTGAAGAGACCCAGTACTTC. Amino acid sequence: CASSSPSRGEETQYF.